This TCR beta chain appears in the sequencing data of a study of blood T cell repertoires in COVID-19. Overall study context: In each case, the material was cDNA or gDNA derived from T cells, B-cell-depleted T cells, or PBMCs.

CDR1 MNHEY and CDR2 SMNVEV come from the germline V gene (reference sequence). Losses at the gene ends were 2 bases for V and 4 bases for J; bases not matched to a gene: 11. This CDR3 contains 16 residues. Measured with immunoSEQ multiplex PCR; TCRdb has only the in-frame clones, and not every one. The table lists approximately 150,000 clones, 65% to 85% of them singletons. The genes are TRBV27 and TRBJ2-7; 7 nucleotides align to TRBD1. The sample consisted of peripheral blood. This TCR derives from a woman aged 60-70 years with acute or convalescent COVID-19. CDR3 in amino acids: CASSLNPTGTYYEQYF. DNA for the CDR3: TGTGCCAGCAGTTTAAATCCGACAGGGACATATTACGAGCAGTACTTC.